This paragraph covers one T cell receptor (beta chain) sequence. Its matching antigen is unknown. Deletions cut 5 bases from V and 1 base from J, with 14 bases between. Germline V gives CDR1 MNHEY, CDR2 SMNVEV (reference sequence). The CDR3 is 15 residues long. Profiled with immunoSEQ multiplex PCR; TCRdb holds only in-frame clones, not every one. The table has some 90,000 clones, 80% to 90% seen once. This record belongs to a study of T cells in localized non-small cell lung cancer. Findings and limits, study-wide: Heterogeneity within the tumor remains possible, as just one region underwent sequencing. When the top 100 tumor clones were examined, a median approximately 54 of them also appeared in the adjacent lung, which was paired and uninvolved. In uninvolved adjacent lung, T cell clonality reached its highest value, exceeding tumor. A raised T cell density in blood coincided with lengthier overall survival.

V is TRBV27 and J is TRBJ1-1; no firm D call. The receptor comes from a man aged 40 to 69 with stage I squamous cell lung carcinoma. The material was peripheral blood, obtained before any cancer treatment. CDR3 loop: CASSTIGVRNTEAFF. The CDR3 DNA sequence: TGTGCCAGCAGTACAATTGGGGTCCGGAACACTGAAGCTTTCTTT.